This T cell receptor (beta chain) was identified in a study of cytomegalovirus exposure and HLA in healthy donors. Looking at the study overall: Of the donors genotyped, 398 in all, less than 90% fell in the Caucasian-associated ancestry cluster.

Germline CDR1 WNHNN, CDR2 SYGVQD (reference sequence). The CDR3 loop spans 16 amino acids. V dropped 0 bases and J dropped 1 base, with 9 bases sitting between them. A word on this clone: The antigen is not known.

Findings and limits, study-wide: V segments that were indistinguishable, TRBV6-2 and TRBV6-3 among them, were omitted from analysis. Productive rates of about 87% or about 30% were seen for most TCR beta V segments in an earlier analysis. Some TCR beta chains (roughly 160 of them) were listed as cytomegalovirus-associated.

PCR used 60 Vbeta primers and 13 Jbeta primers. The repertoire was sequenced with immunoSEQ multiplex PCR; TCRdb's copy has only in-frame clones and lacks some. The sample includes some 150,000 clones, about 79% of them seen just once. The sequenced sample consisted of PBMCs. The chain joins TRBV10-1 to TRBJ2-2; D uncertain. This TCR came from a man aged 35-49 years in good health and CMV-seropositive. CDR3 sequence reads: CASSESTPRNTGELFF. The DNA for the CDR3 is TGCGCCAGCAGTGAGTCAACCCCGAGGAACACCGGGGAGCTGTTTTTT.